These T cell receptor beta chains were read from a single sample in a study of T cells in Graves' hyperthyroidism and ophthalmopathy. One entry per CDR3 protein results from TCRdb running MiXCR on the multiplex PCR reads. Of 600,000 to 850,000 distinct CDR3 sequences in the sample, roughly a sixth were seen once. The sample comprised blood. The receptor set was obtained from a woman aged 45-65 years with Graves' hyperthyroidism that later progressed to Graves' ophthalmopathy. CDR3s include the opening cysteine and the closing phenylalanine or tryptophan. The D gene is left open where the match is weak. Size tells how often a clone was seen (once, few, many) or the class of an expanded clone, and some rows leave it out.

clone size,J gene,CDR3 length,D gene,V gene,CDR3 DNA,CDR3 protein
many,TRBJ2-4,17,TRBD1,TRBV7-9,TGTGCCAGCAGTCATCCCCAGGGGGATGGGGCCAAAAACATTCAGTACTTC,CASSHPQGDGAKNIQYF
many,TRBJ1-1,14,-,TRBV11-1,TGTGCCAGCAGCTTAGCAACCCGGAACACTGAAGCTTTCTTT,CASSLATRNTEAFF
many,TRBJ2-7,14,-,TRBV6-5,TGTGCCAGCAGTTACTCCAGGACCACTTACGAGCAGTACTTC,CASSYSRTTYEQYF
many,TRBJ2-1,12,TRBD2,TRBV20-1,TGCAGTGCTAGCCTAGCGGGACCCACTCAGTTCTTC,CSASLAGPTQFF
-,TRBJ2-5,14,TRBD2,TRBV10-2,TGCGCCAGCAGTGAAGCGGGGGCTCAAGAGACCCAGTACTTC,CASSEAGAQETQYF
many,TRBJ2-5,12,TRBD1,TRBV20-1,TGCAGTCCGGGACAGTCCGGACAGACCCAGTACTTC,CSPGQSGQTQYF
many,TRBJ1-5,14,-,TRBV11-2,TGTGCCAGCAGCTCGAATGGTCGCAATCAGCCCCAGCATTTT,CASSSNGRNQPQHF
many,TRBJ1-1,14,-,TRBV13,TGTGCCAGCACCAAGAGAGGGGGGCCGGGTGAAGCTTTCTTT,CASTKRGGPGEAFF
-,TRBJ1-2,13,-,TRBV27,TGTGCCACCGGCCGTGGACCTAACTATGGCTACACCTTC,CATGRGPNYGYTF
many,TRBJ2-3,15,-,TRBV7-6,TGTGCCAACAGCTTAGCTTCAGTACTCACAGATACGCAGTATTTT,CANSLASVLTDTQYF
many,TRBJ1-2,14,-,TRBV24-1,TGTGCCACCAGTGATTTCGGCAGGCCCTATGGCTACACCTTC,CATSDFGRPYGYTF
-,TRBJ1-5,15,-,TRBV20-1,TGCAGTGCTAGAGATAGGGGGAATAGCAATCAGCCCCAGCATTTT,CSARDRGNSNQPQHF
few,TRBJ1-5,14,TRBD1,TRBV6-1,TGTGCCAGCAGAAGACAGGGGTGGAATCAGCCCCAGCATTTT,CASRRQGWNQPQHF
-,TRBJ2-3,16,-,TRBV6-2/TRBV6-3,TGTGCCAGCAGTTACTCGGGGGGGGCTAGCACAGATACGCAGTATTTT,CASSYSGGASTDTQYF
few,TRBJ1-4,14,TRBD1,TRBV6-1,TGTGCCAGCAGTTGGACAGGGGAGGCTGAAAAACTGTTTTTT,CASSWTGEAEKLFF
many,TRBJ1-1,16,-,TRBV6-2/TRBV6-3,TGTGCCAGCAGTTACGGTCCCGGGGCGCAGGACACTGAAGCTTTCTTT,CASSYGPGAQDTEAFF
few,TRBJ2-3,12,-,TRBV27,TGTGCCAGCAGTCAAAGTCGAGATACGCAGTATTTT,CASSQSRDTQYF
many,TRBJ2-1,14,-,TRBV11-2,TGTGCCAGCAGCTTAGAAGTGCGGGTTGTGGAGCAGTTCTTC,CASSLEVRVVEQFF
-,TRBJ1-5,14,-,TRBV20-1,TGCAGTGCTAGATCTGACAGTAGCAATCAGCCCCAGCATTTT,CSARSDSSNQPQHF
few,TRBJ2-7,17,-,TRBV28,TGTGCCAGCAGTCCCCTGACGGGGGGCCACAGCTCCTACGAGCAGTACTTC,CASSPLTGGHSSYEQYF
few,TRBJ2-6,16,-,TRBV10-3,TGTGCCATCAGTGAGTCTGGGGGATCGGGGGCCAACGTCCTGACTTTC,CAISESGGSGANVLTF
few,TRBJ2-7,14,-,TRBV20-1,TGCAGTGCTAGAGCTCCGTTGCGGACCTACGAGCAGTACTTC,CSARAPLRTYEQYF
-,TRBJ2-7,14,TRBD2,TRBV7-3,TGTGCCAGCAGCCGACTGCGGGAGACCCCCGAGCAGTACTTC,CASSRLRETPEQYF
-,TRBJ2-7,11,-,TRBV15,TGTGCCACCAGCGAGGGTTACGAGCAGTACTTC,CATSEGYEQYF
-,TRBJ2-3,18,TRBD1,TRBV6-1,TGTGCCAGCAGCGATCCGGCCGACAGGGTAATATCCACAGATACGCAGTATTTT,CASSDPADRVISTDTQYF
few,TRBJ2-1,15,-,TRBV7-9,TGTGCCACCTTCGGAAGCGGGTCCTCCTACAATGAGCAGTTCTTC,CATFGSGSSYNEQFF
many,TRBJ1-1,13,-,TRBV30,TGTGCCTGGATGGGACAACGAAACACTGAAGCTTTCTTT,CAWMGQRNTEAFF
many,TRBJ1-1,14,TRBD1,TRBV2,TGTGCCAGCAGGGGACAGGTCAAGAACACTGAAGCTTTCTTT,CASRGQVKNTEAFF
many,TRBJ2-4,20,TRBD1,TRBV6-1,TGTGCCAGCAGTTATCGCCCTCCGGGACAGAACATTATAGCCAAAAACATTCAGTACTTC,CASSYRPPGQNIIAKNIQYF
many,TRBJ1-2,15,TRBD1,TRBV18,TGTGCCAGCTCACCACCGGGACAGGCGGTCCGTGGCTACACCTTC,CASSPPGQAVRGYTF
many,TRBJ2-1,14,TRBD2,TRBV7-8,TGTGCCAGCAGAGGGACTAGCGCGCTTAATGAGCAGTTCTTC,CASRGTSALNEQFF
few,TRBJ2-1,15,-,TRBV5-4,TGTGCCCGAAAACCCAAGGGGAGTCCCTACAATGAGCAGTTCTTC,CARKPKGSPYNEQFF
-,TRBJ2-7,13,TRBD1,TRBV5-4,TGTGCCAGCAGCTTAACAGGGGGGAACGAGCAGTACTTC,CASSLTGGNEQYF
many,TRBJ2-2,14,TRBD1,TRBV7-2,TGTGCCAGGGGGACAGGGGTGAACACCGGGGAGCTGTTTTTT,CARGTGVNTGELFF
few,TRBJ1-1,15,-,TRBV5-4,TGTGCCAGCAGCTTGGGTCCTGGGGGGGGCACTGAAGCTTTCTTT,CASSLGPGGGTEAFF
-,TRBJ1-5,17,-,TRBV5-1,TGCGCCAGCAGCCCGGGGGCAGGGTGGGGGAGCAATCAGCCCCAGCATTTT,CASSPGAGWGSNQPQHF
few,TRBJ2-2,12,-,TRBV12-3/TRBV12-4,TGTGCCAGCAGCCAGGGGTACGGGGAGCTGTTTTTT,CASSQGYGELFF
few,TRBJ1-2,17,TRBD1,TRBV29-1,TGCAGCGGCTCCCCCGGGACAGGGACTCTCGTGAACTATGGCTACACCTTC,CSGSPGTGTLVNYGYTF
-,TRBJ1-2,15,TRBD1,TRBV18,TGTGCCAGCTCACCCGGACAGGGATCTTGGTATGGCTACACCTTC,CASSPGQGSWYGYTF
few,TRBJ1-1,16,-,TRBV18,TGTGCCAGCTCACACGGTGTGGGTTCAATGGGGACTGAAGCTTTCTTT,CASSHGVGSMGTEAFF
few,TRBJ2-1,12,TRBD2,TRBV14,TGTGCCAGCAGCAGGACTAGTAAGGAGCAGTTCTTC,CASSRTSKEQFF
-,TRBJ1-6,15,-,TRBV5-1,TGCGCCAGCACCTATTCGGTGGGGAATAATTCACCCCACCACTTT,CASTYSVGNNSPHHF
many,TRBJ2-3,15,TRBD2,TRBV3-1,TGTGCCAGCAGCCAAGCCGGGACTAGTCCAGATACGCAGTATTTT,CASSQAGTSPDTQYF
-,TRBJ2-7,13,TRBD1,TRBV30,TGTGCCTGGAGCCCGGACAGGGGGTACGAGCAGTACTTC,CAWSPDRGYEQYF
-,TRBJ2-5,17,-,TRBV20-1,TGCAGTGCTAGAGACTTCTTGGCGGGGCGGTTGGCAGAGACCCAGTACTTC,CSARDFLAGRLAETQYF
-,TRBJ1-4,14,-,TRBV19,TGTGCCAGTCGTCAGGAGGCAACTAATGAAAAACTGTTTTTT,CASRQEATNEKLFF
few,TRBJ1-1,15,-,TRBV3-1,TGTGCCAGCAGCCCAATTGTGGGGCTGGGCACTGAAGCTTTCTTT,CASSPIVGLGTEAFF
many,TRBJ1-1,14,-,TRBV12-3/TRBV12-4,TGTGCCAGCAGTCCAGCCTGGGGGAACACTGAAGCTTTCTTT,CASSPAWGNTEAFF
-,TRBJ2-5,15,-,TRBV29-1,TGCAGCGTTGAAGAGTGGTGGGAAGTCGGTGAGACCCAGTACTTC,CSVEEWWEVGETQYF
many,TRBJ2-1,15,TRBD1,TRBV2,TGTGCCAGCAGTCGAGTAGGTTCAGGGGGCGACCGACAGTTCTTC,CASSRVGSGGDRQFF
many,TRBJ2-3,17,-,TRBV5-5,TGTGCCAGCAGCTTGATTTCGGGGACCTCAAGCACAGATACGCAGTATTTT,CASSLISGTSSTDTQYF
many,TRBJ1-1,15,TRBD1,TRBV27,TGTGCCAGCACCCCAATGACAGGGGTTGGGACTGAAGCTTTCTTT,CASTPMTGVGTEAFF
-,TRBJ2-3,18,TRBD2,TRBV6-5,TGCGCCAGCAGCATTACTAGCGGGGGGGCCTTGGGCGCAGATACGCAGTATTTT,CASSITSGGALGADTQYF
-,TRBJ1-2,16,TRBD1,TRBV7-6,TGTGCCAGCAGCTCCACACGGGACAGGGAAATCTATGGCTACACCTTC,CASSSTRDREIYGYTF